The rows below give T cell receptor beta chains drawn from one sample of a study of cytomegalovirus exposure and HLA in healthy donors. Only in-frame clones appear in the TCRdb table, and some are missing; sequencing was by immunoSEQ multiplex PCR. The data contain under 200,000 clones, around 80% of them singletons. The sample comprised PBMCs. Receptor source: a woman aged 40-49 years in good health and CMV-seropositive. Both conserved end residues are part of each CDR3. The D gene is left open where the match is weak. Rows may omit the clone size; those that give it use once, few, many or a size class.

>TRBD2|TRBJ2-3|TRBV9|.|18
TGTGCCAGCAGCGTAGGTGCTAGCGTGGGGGGGGTTTTAAATACGCAGTATTTT
CASSVGASVGGVLNTQYF
>TRBD1|TRBJ1-2|TRBV18|few|15
TGTGCCAGCTCTCTGTCTATAGGGGGCATTGAAGGCTACACCTTC
CASSLSIGGIEGYTF
>.|TRBJ1-6|TRBV14|.|13
TGTGCCAGCAGCCAAGGACGGGACACCAGTCTCCACTTT
CASSQGRDTSLHF
>TRBD2|TRBJ2-3|TRBV7-9|.|14
TGTGCCAGCAGCATTCTAGCGGGCACAGATACGCAGTATTTT
CASSILAGTDTQYF
>TRBD1|TRBJ2-3|TRBV9|.|16
TGTGCCAGCAGCGAGACAGGGGCCCTCATCACAGATACGCAGTATTTT
CASSETGALITDTQYF
>.|TRBJ1-4|TRBV14|.|14
TGTGCCAGCAGCCAATACAGTAATTATGAAAAACTGTTTTTT
CASSQYSNYEKLFF
>.|TRBJ2-3|TRBV4-1|.|18
TGCGCCAGCAGCCAAGAGGCGGTCCGCGGGACCAACACAGATACGCAGTATTTT
CASSQEAVRGTNTDTQYF
>.|TRBJ2-5|TRBV29-1|.|16
TGCAGCGTTCTAACCCCCGAGACAGGGAGGTACGAGACCCAGTACTTC
CSVLTPETGRYETQYF
>TRBD2|TRBJ2-2|TRBV28|few|16
TGTGCCAGCAGTTTAGACGGGGGGGGCCGTACCGGGGAGCTGTTTTTT
CASSLDGGGRTGELFF
>.|TRBJ1-3|TRBV6-1|.|15
TGTGCCAGCAGTGGGGCCGCCAACTCTGGAAACACCATATATTTT
CASSGAANSGNTIYF
>.|TRBJ1-2|TRBV19|once|15
TGTGCCAGTAGTACGGGGATACAGATTAACTATGGCTACACCTTC
CASSTGIQINYGYTF
>.|TRBJ2-4|TRBV30|.|13
TGTGCCTGGAGCTACCCAGGTTTGAACATTCAGTACTTC
CAWSYPGLNIQYF
>TRBD2|TRBJ2-3|TRBV7-2|.|16
TGTGCCAGCAGCTCCCGGACTAGCGGGGGGTTAGATACGCAGTATTTT
CASSSRTSGGLDTQYF
>.|TRBJ2-5|TRBV5-1|.|17
TGCGCCAGCAGCTTGGCCCTAGGTCTTGGAAGACAAGAGACCCAGTACTTC
CASSLALGLGRQETQYF
>.|TRBJ1-2|TRBV7-9|.|14
TGTGCCAGCAGCCCTACGACAGGTTACGGGGGCTACACCTTC
CASSPTTGYGGYTF
>TRBD1|TRBJ1-1|TRBV9|.|18
TGTGCCAGCAGCCATCGGGGGATTGAGTCCAGGGGGGCCACTGAAGCTTTCTTT
CASSHRGIESRGATEAFF
>.|TRBJ1-3|TRBV14|.|13
TGTGCCAGCAGCCTAGCACTCTATGACACCATATATTTT
CASSLALYDTIYF
>TRBD1|TRBJ1-5|TRBV19|.|17
TGTGCCAGTACCGATAGGGACAGGGGTCTTGGCAATCAGCCCCAGCATTTT
CASTDRDRGLGNQPQHF
>.|TRBJ2-3|TRBV6-1|.|11
TGTGCCACCTCAGAAAGAGATACGCAGTATTTT
CATSERDTQYF
>.|TRBJ1-2|TRBV2|few|11
TGTGCCAGCAGAAGTACAGGGTATTACACCTTC
CASRSTGYYTF
>.|TRBJ2-1|TRBV7-6|.|15
TGTGCCAGCAGCCCCAACCATGAAACTTACAATGAGCAGTTCTTC
CASSPNHETYNEQFF
>TRBD2|TRBJ2-1|TRBV7-2|once|16
TGTGCCAGCAGCAACGCGGGGGGACTAGCAGCCAATGAGCAGTTCTTC
CASSNAGGLAANEQFF
>TRBD1|TRBJ1-2|TRBV27|few|13
TGTGCCAGCAGTTATGGGGACAGCTATGGCTACACCTTC
CASSYGDSYGYTF
>.|TRBJ2-1|TRBV18|.|13
TGTGCCAGCTCACTTGGACCGGGAGATGAGCAGTTCTTC
CASSLGPGDEQFF
>.|TRBJ1-6|TRBV6-6|few|13
TGTGCCAGCAGTTACAGGGGTAGTTCACCCCTCCACTTT
CASSYRGSSPLHF
>.|TRBJ2-1|TRBV5-4|.|13
TGTGCCAGCAGCTTGGCTAGCGTTAATGAGCAGTTCTTC
CASSLASVNEQFF
>.|TRBJ1-5|TRBV7-6|.|13
TGTGCCAGCAGCTTAACAGACAATCAGCCCCAGCATTTT
CASSLTDNQPQHF
>.|TRBJ1-1|TRBV28|.|14
TGTGCCAGCAGTTTTGGGGGCATGGGCACTGAAGCTTTCTTT
CASSFGGMGTEAFF
>TRBD2|TRBJ2-3|TRBV2|.|15
TGTGCCAGCAGCCAAGCGGGGGGGCGCACAGATACGCAGTATTTT
CASSQAGGRTDTQYF
>TRBD1|TRBJ1-3|TRBV4-3|.|19
TGCGCCAGCAGCCAAGGGACTGGACAGGCGGCATTTTCTGGAAACACCATATATTTT
CASSQGTGQAAFSGNTIYF
>.|TRBJ2-2|TRBV2|.|14
TGTGCCACCAAGGAGAGGGGGTTCACCGGGGAGCTGTTTTTT
CATKERGFTGELFF
>.|TRBJ2-7|TRBV29-1|.|12
TGCAGCGTTGAGACATTTTCCTACGAGCAGTACTTC
CSVETFSYEQYF
>.|TRBJ2-1|TRBV5-1|.|14
TGCGCCAGCAGCCGAGGGGGGGGTGGAAATGAGCAGTTCTTC
CASSRGGGGNEQFF
>.|TRBJ2-5|TRBV29-1|.|14
TGCAGCGCCCTGGGGGTGGAGGGGATAGGGACCCAGTACTTC
CSALGVEGIGTQYF
>.|TRBJ1-2|TRBV7-2|few|15
TGTGCCAGCAGCTTCAGCCGAGACGGGGTTGGCGGCTACACCTTC
CASSFSRDGVGGYTF
>.|TRBJ2-5|TRBV4-2|once|14
TGTGCCAGCAGCGAAGGGGAGTACCAAGAGACCCAGTACTTC
CASSEGEYQETQYF
>.|TRBJ1-1|TRBV6-5|.|15
TGTGCCAGCAGTTACTCATGGCGGGGGGGCACTGAAGCTTTCTTT
CASSYSWRGGTEAFF
>TRBD1|TRBJ1-5|TRBV7-2|few|14
TGTGCCAGCAGCGCTAACAGGGGTGATCAGCCCCAGCATTTT
CASSANRGDQPQHF
>.|TRBJ2-3|TRBV6-1|.|8
TGTGCTGTGGGGAGGCAGTATTTT
CAVGRQYF
>TRBD1|TRBJ1-2|TRBV7-9|once|13
TGTTCCAGCAGCAACCGGGACAGTGCCCCCGTCACCTTC
CSSSNRDSAPVTF
>TRBD1|TRBJ1-5|TRBV5-1|.|14
TGCGCCAGCAGACCCGCAGGGGGCAACCAGCCCCAGCATTTT
CASRPAGGNQPQHF
>TRBD2|TRBJ2-7|TRBV7-9|.|17
TGTTCCAGCAGCTTAGGGACCGGGACTAGCGAGTCCTACGAGCAGTACTTC
CSSSLGTGTSESYEQYF
>TRBD2|TRBJ2-1|TRBV5-1|.|17
TGCGCCAGCCGACCACCTGGGACTAGCGGGGGATACAATGAGCAGTTCTTC
CASRPPGTSGGYNEQFF
>TRBD1|TRBJ1-6|TRBV27|.|15
TGTGCCAGCAGTGGCTGGACAGGCCTAGGGTCACCCCTCCACTTT
CASSGWTGLGSPLHF
>TRBD1|TRBJ1-5|TRBV10-2|once|16
TGCGCCAGCAGTGAGCTCCGGACAGGGGACAATCAGCCCCAGCATTTT
CASSELRTGDNQPQHF
>TRBD1|TRBJ2-7|TRBV5-1|.|16
TGCGCCAGCAGCTTGGCCGACAGGGGTATTGAGGGAGAGCAGTACTTC
CASSLADRGIEGEQYF
>.|TRBJ1-5|TRBV6-6|few|15
TGTGCCAGCAGCGACGGCTCCGGGGGGCATCAGCCCCAGCATTTT
CASSDGSGGHQPQHF
>TRBD1|TRBJ2-1|TRBV5-5|.|16
TGTGCCAGCAGCTTAGTTGTGCGGACAGGGCCAAATGAGCAGTTCTTC
CASSLVVRTGPNEQFF
>TRBD1|TRBJ1-5|TRBV29-1|.|14
TGCAGCGTGCGGACAGGGGGAGGCAATCAGCCCCAGCATTTT
CSVRTGGGNQPQHF